This passage covers 18 T cell receptor beta chains from one sample sequenced in a study of T cell repertoires in cytomegalovirus infection. These receptors lack a known antigen. TCRdb re-called the reads through MiXCR, storing one row per CDR3 protein. Counted here are roughly 500,000 distinct CDR3 sequences, around 30% occurring once; the ten biggest clones make up roughly 15%. This material consisted of cultured PBMCs, taken from culture after CMV antigen stimulation. The source of these receptors is a human donor in good health (CMV status not recorded). Some clones in this sample may be carry-over from other donors' samples.

The J gene is TRBJ1-3, the V gene TRBV4-3; 8 nucleotides line up with TRBD1. The V gene's germline CDR1 is LGHNA and CDR2 YSLEER. The CDR3 runs 16 residues. V dropped 0 bases and J dropped 4; count of bases not matched to a gene: 5. The CDR3 is CASSQEGDRIGNTIYF. For the CDR3, the DNA is TGCGCCAGCAGCCAAGAGGGGGACAGGATCGGAAACACCATATATTTT.

The sample holds a few counts of this clonotype. This CDR3 is CASSFRGSQETQYF. CDR3 coding DNA: TGTGCCAGCAGTTTTCGGGGGAGTCAAGAGACCCAGTACTTC. The chain employs TRBV12-3 or TRBV12-4 and TRBJ2-5; D may be TRBD2 (6 bases). Trimming took off 3 bases at V and 2 bases at J, with 10 bases between the two ends. The CDR3 runs 14 residues.

Only a few counts were recorded for this clonotype. One end of the junction varies from germline; a read error may be responsible. The rearrangement joins TRBV7-7 to TRBJ2-2; D possibly matches TRBD1 or TRBD2 (5 bases each). Germline CDR1 is SSHAT and CDR2 is FNYEAQ (reference sequence). CDR3 size: 16 residues. The CDR3 coding sequence is TGTGCTAGCAGCTCCGGGACGGCGGGTCCCACCGGGGAGCTGTTTTTT. It translates to CASSSGTAGPTGELFF.

This clonotype was detected once. The chain carries TRBV24-1 and TRBJ1-5; D perhaps matches TRBD1 (6 bases). Germline V gene data show CDR1 as KGHDR and CDR2 as SFDVKD. The CDR3 spans 16 residues. The ends were cut back, 4 bases at V and 0 bases at J, with 12 bases in the middle. The chain's CDR3 is CATSDTTGHSNQPQHF. DNA of the CDR3: TGTGCCACCAGTGACACGACAGGACATAGCAATCAGCCCCAGCATTTT.

This clonotype was seen ten or more times. The chain carries TRBV7-2 and TRBJ2-1; TRBD2 matches at 14 bases. CDR1 is SGHTA and CDR2 is FQGNSA in the germline V gene. This CDR3 is built from 16 residues. The J segment lost 5 bases and the V segment lost 5 bases, leaving 5 bases of the junction unmatched. CDR3 region: CASSIGLAGGHNEQFF. The CDR3 nucleotides are TGTGCCAGCAGCATTGGACTAGCGGGAGGCCACAATGAGCAGTTCTTC.

The table lists this clonotype with a count of one. The V gene is TRBV27, the J gene TRBJ2-3; no firm D call. The CDR3 has 16 residues. The V gene's germline CDR1 is MNHEY and CDR2 SMNVEV (reference sequence). Trimming removed 7 bases from V and 3 bases from J, with 20 bases in between. Here the CDR3 reads CASTPFSGQATDTQYF. For the CDR3, the DNA is TGTGCCAGCACCCCTTTTTCGGGCCAAGCGACAGATACGCAGTATTTT.

This clonotype was counted a few times. The chain couples TRBV7-2 to TRBJ2-4, with TRBD2 identical over 9 bases. The V gene end was trimmed by 2 bases and the J gene end by 4 bases; junction bases not matched to a gene: 9. The CDR3 has 17 amino acids. Per germline, CDR1 SGHTA and CDR2 FQGNSA. The CDR3: CASSLNSNLAGKNIQYF. CDR3 in DNA: TGTGCCAGCAGCTTAAATAGTAATCTAGCGGGAAAAAACATTCAGTACTTC.

There are a few counts of this clonotype. The chain employs TRBV6-5 and TRBJ1-2, with D maybe TRBD1 (6 bases). V was trimmed by 0 bases and J by 2 bases, leaving 13 bases between them. CDR3 size: 16 residues. CDR1 and CDR2 (germline): MNHEY, SVGAGI. CDR3 DNA: TGTGCCAGCAGTTACTCGCGAGGGGGGGGAAACTATGGCTACACCTTC. It codes for CASSYSRGGGNYGYTF.

This chain links TRBV23-1 with TRBJ2-2; D perhaps matches TRBD2 (5 bases). TRBV23-1 is an ORF; its function is uncertain. V was trimmed by 4 bases and J by 3 bases, leaving 21 bases between them. This CDR3 has 18 amino acids. CDR3: CASSPDSGVSKDTGELFF. CDR3 DNA sequence: TGCGCCAGCAGTCCAGACTCCGGGGTCTCAAAGGACACCGGGGAGCTGTTTTTT.

The J gene is TRBJ2-7, the V gene TRBV20-1; 7 bases agree with TRBD1. Germline V gene data show CDR1 as DFQATT and CDR2 as SNEGSKA (reference sequence). The junction had 9 bases not matched to a gene; V was cut back by 5 bases and J by 2 bases. This CDR3 is 14 amino acids long. As DNA, the CDR3 is TGCAGTGCTCTTAAGACAGGGAATACCTACGAGCAGTACTTC. Translation gives CSALKTGNTYEQYF.

V is TRBV2 and J is TRBJ1-2; D perhaps matches TRBD1 (6 bases). V was pared by 4 bases and J by 4 bases, with 28 bases between. The germline V gene encodes CDR1 SNHLY and CDR2 FYNNEI. CDR3 length: 19 amino acids. The DNA of the CDR3 is TGTGCCAGCAGTGGGGGGGCGGTGGGACCCCTACTGACCCTCTATGGCTACACCTTC. Its protein is CASSGGAVGPLLTLYGYTF. Full variable domain (outside the CDR3, taken from reference TRBV2 and TRBJ1-2): EPEVTQTPSHQVTQMGQEVILRCVPISNHLYFYWYRQILGQKVEFLVSFYNNEISEKSEIFDDQFSVERPDGSNFTLKIRSTKLEDSAMYFCASSGGAVGPLLTLYGYTFGSGTRLTVV.

The CDR3 sequence: CASSIVGPGRKQFF. The CDR3, as DNA: TGTGCCAGTAGTATAGTGGGACCTGGGCGGAAGCAGTTCTTC. The chain recombines TRBV19 with TRBJ2-1; D may correspond to TRBD1 or TRBD2 (5 bases each). Germline-derived CDR1 and CDR2 are LNHDA and SQIVND (reference sequence). The CDR3 spans 14 residues. The V end was cut by 1 base, the J end by 11 bases, with 15 bases between.

The V and J genes are TRBV11-3 and TRBJ2-2; 13 positions agree with TRBD2. J gave up 4 bases and V 5 bases, and 7 bases lay outside the gene matches. Germline lookup yields CDR1 SGHNT and CDR2 YENEEA. The CDR3 has 17 residues. The CDR3 coding sequence is TGTGCCAGCAGCCCCTCAGGACTAGCGGGAGCCACCGGGGAGCTGTTTTTT. Its translation: CASSPSGLAGATGELFF.

V and J are TRBV10-3 and TRBJ2-2; D is unclear. Germline CDR1 is ENHRY and CDR2 is SYGVKD. The CDR3 spans 15 residues. Trimming stripped 3 bases from V and 3 bases from J, with 11 bases between. Here the CDR3 DNA reads TGTGCCATCAGTGACGTCGGAAGGGACACCGGGGAGCTGTTTTTT. Translation gives CAISDVGRDTGELFF.

This clonotype showed up just a few times. The chain uses TRBV12-3 or TRBV12-4 and TRBJ1-2; D is perhaps TRBD1 (6 bases). This CDR3 is built from 14 residues. Deletions cut 5 bases from V and 1 base from J, with 11 bases between. Here the CDR3 reads CASSARQVNYGYTF. In DNA, the CDR3 is TGTGCCAGCAGTGCCCGACAGGTTAACTATGGCTACACCTTC.

This chain joins TRBV24-1 and TRBJ2-1, with D unclear. CDR1 and CDR2 (germline): KGHDR, SFDVKD. The V end lost 3 bases, the J end lost 0 bases, and 2 bases lay between the germline ends. The CDR3 is 13 amino acids. As DNA, the CDR3 is TGTGCCACCAGTGATGACTCCTACAATGAGCAGTTCTTC. This translates into CATSDDSYNEQFF.

In this sample, this clonotype turned up once. The chain uses TRBV6-1 and TRBJ2-1, with D hard to call. This CDR3 is built from 13 residues. Germline V gives CDR1 MNHNS, CDR2 SASEGT. V lost 2 bases and J lost 12, with 14 bases in between. CDR3 sequence reads: CASSERLTPGQFF. The CDR3 DNA is TGTGCCAGCAGTGAACGATTGACCCCGGGGCAGTTCTTC.

The V gene is TRBV19, the J gene TRBJ1-1; D possibly corresponds to TRBD1 (5 bases). Germline lookup yields CDR1 LNHDA and CDR2 SQIVND (reference sequence). V lost 3 bases and J lost 1, with 9 bases in between. The CDR3 has 14 residues. The CDR3 nucleotides are TGTGCCAGTAGTATCCTTCAGGGGAACACTGAAGCTTTCTTT. Its protein product is CASSILQGNTEAFF.